This T cell receptor beta chain was identified during a study of cytomegalovirus exposure and HLA in healthy donors (dated by TCRdb to about 2017). Context from the whole study: According to a later analysis, the roughly 120 validation repertoires were produced on the same platform as the 666 repertoires of the first cohort. The study aimed to test whether signatures of past pathogen exposure could be identified by cataloging public T cell receptors. The study combined high-throughput TCR immunosequencing, statistical association of individual TCRs with disease status, and machine learning to predict cytomegalovirus infection status. Besides the first cohort of 666 subjects, a separate validation cohort made up of about 120 different subjects was used. What the authors observed across the whole study: According to the authors, the approach could potentially be generalized to other disease states and immunological phenotypes. In a later analysis, TCRs clustered in the first cohort were found to also tend to co-occur in the 120 or so validation repertoires, with 85% to 95% of cluster scores above 0. A later analysis lacked HLA typing for the validation cohort, so it scored co-occurrence in that cohort across all 120 or so repertoires. Most TCR sequences were observed very rarely across donors, whereas some public TCRs were present in many individuals. In both the original and validation cohorts, the classifier was reported to diagnose cytomegalovirus status with high specificity and sensitivity. In the study, around 160 TCR beta chains were listed as associated with cytomegalovirus. In vitro tests confirmed that a few of the cytomegalovirus-associated TCR beta chains recognize cytomegalovirus antigens.

With respect to this clone: It lacks a known antigen. Within one base of it there is no much larger clone, and no base qualities were kept.

The donors belonged to the validation cohort of about 120 subjects, which was separate from the approximately 700-subject first cohort. Including cysteine and phenylalanine, the CDR3 has 12 amino acids. Solely the CDR3 DNA is kept, with 36 bases framed from the first base. Trimming leaves V shorter by 6 bases and J shorter by 5 bases, with the junction holding 3 bases beyond the gene matches. CDR1 is given as SQVTM and CDR2 as ANQGSEA, both from the germline V gene. Library preparation employed the immunoSEQ multiplex PCR assay. Processing in the source paper ran as follows. To diagnose cytomegalovirus status from the catalog of TCR beta chain sequences, a statistical classification framework was built. Entries here come from immuneACCESS through TCRdb and include only in-frame sequences with V and J called. Some clones fail to appear in such tables; in the studies checked, an unresolved V gene covers under half of the shortfall, and the cause of the remainder is unknown. That table gives V, J and clone size, and the DNA gave D and trimming. The sample table contains approximately 70,000 clones; only one count was recorded for 90% to 95% of them. Of the sample, under 0.75% falls within the top ten clones.

Sequenced input: PBMCs. This receptor was taken from a young woman in good health and CMV-seronegative. Here the chain combines TRBV29-1 and TRBJ1-3; 8 of the junction bases match TRBD1. The CDR3 loop reads CSVRTGRNTIYF. The nucleotide sequence reads as follows: TGCAGCGTAAGGACAGGGAGAAACACCATATATTTT.